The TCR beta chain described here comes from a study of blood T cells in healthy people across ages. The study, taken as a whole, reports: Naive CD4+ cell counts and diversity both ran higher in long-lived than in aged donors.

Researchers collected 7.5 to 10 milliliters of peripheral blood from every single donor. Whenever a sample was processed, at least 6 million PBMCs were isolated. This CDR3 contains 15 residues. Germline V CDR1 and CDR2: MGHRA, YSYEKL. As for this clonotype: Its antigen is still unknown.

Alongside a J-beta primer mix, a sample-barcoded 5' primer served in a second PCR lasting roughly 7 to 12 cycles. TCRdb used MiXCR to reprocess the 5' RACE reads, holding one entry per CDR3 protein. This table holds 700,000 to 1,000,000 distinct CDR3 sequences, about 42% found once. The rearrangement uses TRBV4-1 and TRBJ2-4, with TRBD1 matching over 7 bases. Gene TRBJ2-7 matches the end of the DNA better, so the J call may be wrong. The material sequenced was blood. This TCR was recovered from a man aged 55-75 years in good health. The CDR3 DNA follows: TGCGCCAGCAGCCAAACTGACAGGGAAGTCTACGAGCAGTACTTC. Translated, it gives CASSQTDREVYEQYF.